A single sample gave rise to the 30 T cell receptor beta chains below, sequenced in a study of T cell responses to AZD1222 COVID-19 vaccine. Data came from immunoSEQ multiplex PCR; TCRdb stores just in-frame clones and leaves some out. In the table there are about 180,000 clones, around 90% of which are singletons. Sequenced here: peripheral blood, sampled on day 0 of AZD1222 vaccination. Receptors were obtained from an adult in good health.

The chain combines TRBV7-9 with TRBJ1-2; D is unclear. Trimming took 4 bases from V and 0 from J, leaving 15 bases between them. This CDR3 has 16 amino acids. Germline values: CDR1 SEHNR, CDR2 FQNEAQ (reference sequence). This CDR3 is CASSSSPAGANYGYTF. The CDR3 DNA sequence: TGTGCCAGCAGCTCCTCTCCGGCGGGAGCTAACTATGGCTACACCTTC.

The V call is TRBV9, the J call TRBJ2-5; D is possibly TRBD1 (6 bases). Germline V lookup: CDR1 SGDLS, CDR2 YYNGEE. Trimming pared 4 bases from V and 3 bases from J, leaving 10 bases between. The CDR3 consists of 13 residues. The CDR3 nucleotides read TGTGCCAGCAGCCCAGGGGTGGAAGAGACCCAGTACTTC. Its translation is CASSPGVEETQYF.

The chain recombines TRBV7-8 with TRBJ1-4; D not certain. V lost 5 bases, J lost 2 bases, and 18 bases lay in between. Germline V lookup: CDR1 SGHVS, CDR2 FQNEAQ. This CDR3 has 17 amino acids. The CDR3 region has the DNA TGTGCCAGCAGCCGTATCATACAGCCGGGCACTAATGAAAAACTGTTTTTT. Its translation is CASSRIIQPGTNEKLFF.

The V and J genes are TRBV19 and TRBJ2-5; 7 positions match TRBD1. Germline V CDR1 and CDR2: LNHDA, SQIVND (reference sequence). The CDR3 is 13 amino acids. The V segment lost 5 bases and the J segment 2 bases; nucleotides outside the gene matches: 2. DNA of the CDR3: TGTGCCAGTAGTTGGGGACAGCAAGAGACCCAGTACTTC. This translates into CASSWGQQETQYF.

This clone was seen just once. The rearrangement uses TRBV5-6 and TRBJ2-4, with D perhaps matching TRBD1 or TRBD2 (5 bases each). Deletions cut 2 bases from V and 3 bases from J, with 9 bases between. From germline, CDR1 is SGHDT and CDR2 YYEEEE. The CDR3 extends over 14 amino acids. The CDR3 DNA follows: TGTGCCAGCAGCTTCGGGGCCTTCAAAAACATTCAGTACTTC. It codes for CASSFGAFKNIQYF.

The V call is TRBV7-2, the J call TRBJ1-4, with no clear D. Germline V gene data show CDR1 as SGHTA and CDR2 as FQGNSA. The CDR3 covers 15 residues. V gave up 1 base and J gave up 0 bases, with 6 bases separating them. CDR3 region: CASSLEDPTNEKLFF. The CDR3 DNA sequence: TGTGCCAGCAGCTTAGAAGACCCAACTAATGAAAAACTGTTTTTT.

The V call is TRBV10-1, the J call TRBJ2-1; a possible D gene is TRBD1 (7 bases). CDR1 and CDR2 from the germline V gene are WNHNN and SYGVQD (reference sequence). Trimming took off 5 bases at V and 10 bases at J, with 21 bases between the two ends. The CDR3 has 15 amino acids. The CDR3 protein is CASSPDRDWLREQFF. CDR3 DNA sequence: TGCGCCAGCAGTCCTGACAGGGACTGGTTGCGGGAGCAGTTCTTC.

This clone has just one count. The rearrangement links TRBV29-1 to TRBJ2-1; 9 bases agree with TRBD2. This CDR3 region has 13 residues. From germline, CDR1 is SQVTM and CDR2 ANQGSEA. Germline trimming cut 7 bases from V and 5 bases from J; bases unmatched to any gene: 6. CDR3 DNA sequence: TGCAGCGGCGCCGGACTAGCGAACAATGAGCAGTTCTTC. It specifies CSGAGLANNEQFF.

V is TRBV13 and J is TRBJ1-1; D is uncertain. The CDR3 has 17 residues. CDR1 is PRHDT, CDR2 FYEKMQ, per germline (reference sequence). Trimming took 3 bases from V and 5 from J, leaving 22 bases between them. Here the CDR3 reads CASSLGRMVRENTEAFF. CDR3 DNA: TGTGCCAGCAGCTTGGGCCGAATGGTTAGGGAAAATACTGAAGCTTTCTTT.

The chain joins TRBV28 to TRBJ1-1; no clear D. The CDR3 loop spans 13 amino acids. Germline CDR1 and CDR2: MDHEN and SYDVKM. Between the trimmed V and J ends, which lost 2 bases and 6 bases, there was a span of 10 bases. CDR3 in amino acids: CASSLRKSAEAFF. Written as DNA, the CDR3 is TGTGCCAGCAGTTTACGGAAGTCGGCTGAAGCTTTCTTT.

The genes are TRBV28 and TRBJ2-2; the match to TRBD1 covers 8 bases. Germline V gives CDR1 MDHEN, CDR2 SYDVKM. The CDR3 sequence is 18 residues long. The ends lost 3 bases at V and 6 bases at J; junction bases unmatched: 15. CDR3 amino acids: CASSLAPQGAGVAGELFF. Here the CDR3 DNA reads TGTGCCAGCAGTTTGGCGCCTCAGGGGGCCGGGGTGGCCGGGGAGCTGTTTTTT.

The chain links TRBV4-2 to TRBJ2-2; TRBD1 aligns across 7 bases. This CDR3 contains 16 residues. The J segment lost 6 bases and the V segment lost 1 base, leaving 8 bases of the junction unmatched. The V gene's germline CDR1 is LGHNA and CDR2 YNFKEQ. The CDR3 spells CASSQAIPTGAGELFF. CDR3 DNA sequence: TGTGCCAGCAGCCAAGCCATTCCCACAGGGGCCGGGGAGCTGTTTTTT.

CDR3 in DNA: TGTGCCACCAGTCGGGGGGACACCTCTAGCACAGATACGCAGTATTTT. Its translation is CATSRGDTSSTDTQYF. The rearrangement links TRBV24-1 to TRBJ2-3, with D perhaps TRBD2 (7 bases). This CDR3 has 16 amino acids. Germline V gene lookup returns CDR1 KGHDR and CDR2 SFDVKD. V gave up 6 bases and J gave up 0 bases, with 15 bases separating them.

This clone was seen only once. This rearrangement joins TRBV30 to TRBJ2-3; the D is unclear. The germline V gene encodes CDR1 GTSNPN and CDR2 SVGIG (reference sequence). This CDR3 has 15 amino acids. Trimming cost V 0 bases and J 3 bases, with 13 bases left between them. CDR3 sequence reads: CAWSVIGGGTDTQYF. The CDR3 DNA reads TGTGCCTGGAGTGTAATTGGCGGTGGGACAGATACGCAGTATTTT.

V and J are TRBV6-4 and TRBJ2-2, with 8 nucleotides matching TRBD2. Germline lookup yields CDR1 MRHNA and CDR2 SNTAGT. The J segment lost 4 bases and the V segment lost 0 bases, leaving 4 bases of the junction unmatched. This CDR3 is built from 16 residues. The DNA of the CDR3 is TGTGCCAGCAGTGACTCGTCCCTAGCGGGCACCGGGGAGCTGTTTTTT. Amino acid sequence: CASSDSSLAGTGELFF.

CDR3 nucleotide sequence: TGTGCCAGCAGCCCGGATCTGGGTGGGGATGAGCAGTTCTTC. Translated, it gives CASSPDLGGDEQFF. The chain is built from TRBV11-2 and TRBJ2-1; no clear D. Trimming cost V 5 bases and J 8 bases, with 16 bases left between them. This CDR3 region has 14 residues. The germline V gene encodes CDR1 SGHAT and CDR2 FQNNGV.

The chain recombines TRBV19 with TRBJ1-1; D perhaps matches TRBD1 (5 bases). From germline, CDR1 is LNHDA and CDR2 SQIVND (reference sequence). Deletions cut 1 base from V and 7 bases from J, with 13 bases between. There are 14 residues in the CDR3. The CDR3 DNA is TGTGCCAGTAGTATAGCCGGGGACGGACTTGAAGCTTTCTTT. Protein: CASSIAGDGLEAFF.

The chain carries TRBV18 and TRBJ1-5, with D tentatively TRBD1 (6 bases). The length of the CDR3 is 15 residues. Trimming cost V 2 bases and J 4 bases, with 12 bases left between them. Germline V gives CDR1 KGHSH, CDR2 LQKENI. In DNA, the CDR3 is TGTGCCAGCTCACCAGAGACAGGAGCTAATCAGCCCCAGCATTTT. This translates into CASSPETGANQPQHF.

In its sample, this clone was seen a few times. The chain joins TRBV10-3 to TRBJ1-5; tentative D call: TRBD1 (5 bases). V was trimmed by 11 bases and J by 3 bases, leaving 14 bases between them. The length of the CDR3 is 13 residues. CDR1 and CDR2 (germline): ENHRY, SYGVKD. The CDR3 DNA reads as TGTGCCGCCCAGGGATTCCTCAATCAGCCCCAGCATTTT. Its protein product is CAAQGFLNQPQHF.

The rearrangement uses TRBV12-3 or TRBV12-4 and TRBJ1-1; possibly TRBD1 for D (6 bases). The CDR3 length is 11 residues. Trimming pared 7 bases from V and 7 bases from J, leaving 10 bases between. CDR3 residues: CASTLTGEAFF. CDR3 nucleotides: TGTGCCAGCACCCTGACAGGTGAAGCTTTCTTT.

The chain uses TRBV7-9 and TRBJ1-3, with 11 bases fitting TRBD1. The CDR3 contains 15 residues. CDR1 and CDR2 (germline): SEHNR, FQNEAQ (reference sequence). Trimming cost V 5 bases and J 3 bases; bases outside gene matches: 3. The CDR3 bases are TGTGCCAGCAGCATCGGGACAGGGGGTGGAAACACCATATATTTT. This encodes CASSIGTGGGNTIYF.

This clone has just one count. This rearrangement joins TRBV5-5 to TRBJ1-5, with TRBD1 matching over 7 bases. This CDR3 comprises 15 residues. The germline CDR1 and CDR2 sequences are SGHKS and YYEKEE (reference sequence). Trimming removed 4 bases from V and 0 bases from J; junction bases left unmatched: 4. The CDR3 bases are TGTGCCAGCAGCCGGACAGGAGATAGCAATCAGCCCCAGCATTTT. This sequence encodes CASSRTGDSNQPQHF.

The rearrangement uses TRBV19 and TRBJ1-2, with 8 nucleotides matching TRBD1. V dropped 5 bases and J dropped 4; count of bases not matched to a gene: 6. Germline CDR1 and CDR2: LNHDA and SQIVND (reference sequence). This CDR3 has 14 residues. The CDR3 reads CASSPTGATYGYTF. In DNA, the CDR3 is TGTGCCAGTAGTCCGACAGGGGCGACCTATGGCTACACCTTC.

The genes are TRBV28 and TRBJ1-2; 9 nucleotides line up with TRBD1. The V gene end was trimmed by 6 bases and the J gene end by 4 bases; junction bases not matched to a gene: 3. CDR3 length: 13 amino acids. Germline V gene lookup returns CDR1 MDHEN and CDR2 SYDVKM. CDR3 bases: TGTGCCAGCAGCTGGACAGGGGCCTATGGCTACACCTTC. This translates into CASSWTGAYGYTF.

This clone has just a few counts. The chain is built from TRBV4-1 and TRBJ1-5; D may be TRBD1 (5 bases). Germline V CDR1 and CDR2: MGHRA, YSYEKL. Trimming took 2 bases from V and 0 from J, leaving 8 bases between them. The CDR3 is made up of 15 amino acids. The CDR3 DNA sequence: TGCGCCAGCAGCCAACGACAGATTAGCAATCAGCCCCAGCATTTT. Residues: CASSQRQISNQPQHF.

For the CDR3, the DNA is TGTGCCAGCAGCAGCCGTAATCAGGGTACCTACGAGCAGTACTTC. It specifies CASSSRNQGTYEQYF. The chain joins TRBV21-1 to TRBJ2-7; the D call in the table, TRBD1, was not verified against the DNA. TRBV21-1 is noted as a pseudogene. This CDR3 spans 15 amino acids.

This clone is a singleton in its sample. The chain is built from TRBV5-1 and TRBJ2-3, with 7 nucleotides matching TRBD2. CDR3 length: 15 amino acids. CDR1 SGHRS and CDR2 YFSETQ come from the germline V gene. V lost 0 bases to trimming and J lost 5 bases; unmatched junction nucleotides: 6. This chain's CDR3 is CASSLEGRALDTQYF. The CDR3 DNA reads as TGCGCCAGCAGCTTGGAAGGGAGGGCCTTAGATACGCAGTATTTT.

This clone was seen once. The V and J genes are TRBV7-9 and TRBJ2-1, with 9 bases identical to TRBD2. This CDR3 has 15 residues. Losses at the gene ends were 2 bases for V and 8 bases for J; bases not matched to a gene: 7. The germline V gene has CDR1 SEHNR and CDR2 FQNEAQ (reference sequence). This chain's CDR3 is CASSLFRTSDDEQFF. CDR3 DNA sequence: TGTGCCAGCAGCTTATTCCGGACTAGCGACGATGAGCAGTTCTTC.

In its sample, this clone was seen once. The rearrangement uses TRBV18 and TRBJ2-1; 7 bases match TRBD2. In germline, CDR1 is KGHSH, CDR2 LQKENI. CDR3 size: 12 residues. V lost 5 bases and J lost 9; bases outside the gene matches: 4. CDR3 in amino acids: CASSSTGGEQFF. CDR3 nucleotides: TGTGCCAGCTCATCGACGGGGGGTGAGCAGTTCTTC.

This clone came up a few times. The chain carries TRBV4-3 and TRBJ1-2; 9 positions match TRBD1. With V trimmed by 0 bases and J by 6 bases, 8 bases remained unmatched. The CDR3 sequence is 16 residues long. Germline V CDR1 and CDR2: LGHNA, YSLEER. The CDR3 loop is CASSQDFTGQGNGYTF. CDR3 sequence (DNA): TGCGCCAGCAGCCAAGACTTCACGGGACAGGGCAATGGCTACACCTTC.